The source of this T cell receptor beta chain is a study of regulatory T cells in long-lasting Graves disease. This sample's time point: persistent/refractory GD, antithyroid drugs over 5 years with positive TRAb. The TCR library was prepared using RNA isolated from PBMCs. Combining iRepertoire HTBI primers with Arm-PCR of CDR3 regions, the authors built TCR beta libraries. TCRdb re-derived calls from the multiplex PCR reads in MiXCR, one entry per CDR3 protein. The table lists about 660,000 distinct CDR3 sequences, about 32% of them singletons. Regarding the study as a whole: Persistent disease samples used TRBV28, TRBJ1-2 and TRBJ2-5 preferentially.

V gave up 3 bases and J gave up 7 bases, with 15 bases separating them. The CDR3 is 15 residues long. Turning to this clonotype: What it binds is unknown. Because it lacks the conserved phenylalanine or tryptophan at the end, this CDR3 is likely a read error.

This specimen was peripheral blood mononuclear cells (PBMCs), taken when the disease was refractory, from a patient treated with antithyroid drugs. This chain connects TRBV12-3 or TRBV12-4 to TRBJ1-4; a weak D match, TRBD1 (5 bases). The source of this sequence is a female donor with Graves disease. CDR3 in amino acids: CASSLGGAQGEKLFS. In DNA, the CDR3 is TGTGCCAGCAGTTTGGGAGGGGCCCAGGGTGAAAAACTGTTTTCT.